This T cell receptor beta chain was found in a study of cytomegalovirus exposure and HLA in healthy donors. Study information: Within an early data release were about 90 million unique TCRs drawn from HLA-typed donors.

PCR involved 60 Vbeta and 13 Jbeta primers. This table comes from immunoSEQ multiplex PCR, and its TCRdb copy is limited to in-frame clones, with some not included. The repertoire holds approximately 190,000 clones, roughly 80% seen once, with roughly 2.6% in the top ten. Whole-study findings and limits: Confirmation in vitro established that three CMV-associated chains were specific for CMV antigens. Many donors carried some public TCRs, although rarity characterized most TCR sequences. Cytomegalovirus association was listed for about 150 TCR beta chains.

The germline V gene encodes CDR1 SGHAT and CDR2 FQNNGV. The CDR3 is 15 amino acids. V shed 5 bases and J 4 bases; nucleotides not matched to a gene: 7. As for this clone: As yet, its antigen is unknown.

The rearrangement uses TRBV11-2 and TRBJ2-1, with 8 bases lining up with TRBD1. The TCR sequence derives from a woman in her forties or fifties in good health and CMV-seropositive. Sequenced input: PBMCs. For the CDR3, the DNA is TGTGCCAGCAGCGCAGGCAGGGGGCTTTACAATGAGCAGTTCTTC. This gives the protein CASSAGRGLYNEQFF.